This T cell receptor beta chain was identified in a study of T cell clonotyping in hematopoietic cell transplantation. Whole-study results and caveats: Pathologically expanded recipient clonotypes increased progressively from day 30 to day 180 as diversity fell. Few recipient clonotypes overlapped donors; over 95% were de novo at given depth.

As for time point: recipient sample about 28 days before transplant, after cytoreduction. This clone has only a few counts. Its antigen is as yet unknown. Germline V CDR1 and CDR2: MGHDK, SYGVNS. This CDR3 is 14 amino acids long. The J segment lost 10 bases and the V segment lost 4 bases, leaving 7 bases of the junction unmatched. Method: immunoSEQ multiplex PCR; TCRdb's copy keeps in-frame clones and lacks some. There are 46,000 or so clones in the sample; 85% to 90% occur only once, and just under 6% lies in the top ten. Specimen: peripheral blood mononuclear cells, collected before stem cell transplant. The TCR sequence derives from a man in his 60s with biphenotypic leukemia. Some clones in this sample may be carry-over from other donors' samples. The genes are TRBV25-1 and TRBJ1-4, with 9 bases matching TRBD1. CDR3: CASSVTGGAGKLFF. CDR3 DNA: TGTGCCAGCAGTGTGACAGGGGGGGCTGGAAAACTGTTTTTT.